The rows below give T cell receptor beta chains drawn from one sample of a study of OX40 agonist ivuxolimab in advanced cancers. Here immunoSEQ multiplex PCR was the method, and the copy in TCRdb shows in-frame clones only, minus some. Among approximately 69,000 clones listed, roughly 90% were seen once. The material sequenced was CD4+ or CD8+ T cells sorted from blood, taken in a trial of the OX40 agonist ivuxolimab. These receptors all stem from an adult with an advanced solid tumor such as melanoma, head and neck, liver or kidney cancer. CDR3s include the opening cysteine and the closing phenylalanine or tryptophan. Each record gives: J gene, V gene, D gene, clone size, CDR3 DNA, CDR3 protein. D genes are given only for firm matches. Size tells how often a clone was seen (once, few, many) or the class of an expanded clone, and some rows leave it out.

>TRBJ1-2|TRBV2|-|few
TGTGCCAGCAGTGAAGATCCCAGGGGAAGGTGGGTCTATGGCTACACCTTC
CASSEDPRGRWVYGYTF
>TRBJ2-6|TRBV27|-|-
TGTGCCAGCAGTCCTTCGGACGGTCTAGGTGGGGCCAACGTCCTGACTTTC
CASSPSDGLGGANVLTF
>TRBJ2-5|TRBV5-1|TRBD1|once
TGCGCCAGCAGCTTGGCCGGGACAGGGGTGGAGACCCAGTACTTC
CASSLAGTGVETQYF
>TRBJ2-1|TRBV5-5|-|-
TGTGCCAGCAGCAACGGCCGGGCGAATGAGCAGTTCTTC
CASSNGRANEQFF
>TRBJ2-7|TRBV29-1|-|-
TGCAGCGTTGACAGGGGTGGTTACGAGCAGTACTTC
CSVDRGGYEQYF
>TRBJ2-1|TRBV18|-|-
TGTGCCAGCTCACCTCTATCCGGACTCTCCTACAATGAGCAGTTCTTC
CASSPLSGLSYNEQFF
>TRBJ1-1|TRBV14|-|-
TGTGCCAGCAGCCAAGATGGGGCCCTTGTCGCTTTCTTT
CASSQDGALVAFF
>TRBJ2-4|TRBV7-8|-|-
TGTGCCAGCAGCTTAGACGGAGGGGCAAACATTCAGTACTTC
CASSLDGGANIQYF
>TRBJ2-7|TRBV11-1|TRBD2|-
TGTGCCAGCAGCCGGGGCGGGACTAGGTACGAGCAGTACTTC
CASSRGGTRYEQYF
>TRBJ2-7|TRBV9|TRBD2|-
TGTGCCAGCAGCGTTACTAGCGGCTACGAGCAGTACTTC
CASSVTSGYEQYF
>TRBJ1-2|TRBV7-9|TRBD1|-
TGTGCCAGCCGGGGACAGAGCTATGGCTACACCTTC
CASRGQSYGYTF
>TRBJ1-5|TRBV27|TRBD1|-
TGTGCCAGCAGTTTTTCTTCCGGGACAGGGTTGCAGCCCCAGCATTTT
CASSFSSGTGLQPQHF
>TRBJ1-1|TRBV30|-|-
TGTGCCTGGAGTGCGGGACGAGAGAACACTGAAGCTTTCTTT
CAWSAGRENTEAFF
>TRBJ1-3|TRBV6-5|-|-
TGTGCCAGCAGTTCGTCCTCGGGTGGTGGAAACACCATATATTTT
CASSSSSGGGNTIYF
>TRBJ2-6|TRBV7-8|-|-
TGTGCCAGCAGCCAAGGGGCCAGGGCAACTGGGGCCAACGTCCTGACTTTC
CASSQGARATGANVLTF